The T cell receptor (beta chain) described here comes from a study of T cells in Graves' hyperthyroidism and ophthalmopathy. Template material for amplifying TCR beta CDR3 regions consisted of RNA transcripts. The TCR CDR3 first-round RT-PCR relied on the HTBI primer set. TCRdb reanalysed the multiplex PCR reads using MiXCR and keeps one entry per CDR3 protein. The sample has under 300,000 distinct CDR3 sequences, approximately 20% seen once. This clonotype has ten or more counts. The sequence was collected from a man aged 25 to 40 with Graves' ophthalmopathy. Input material: blood.

The DNA of the CDR3 is TGCAGTGCTAGAGATTGGGGGGTAACCGGCAATGAGCAGTTCTTC. Protein: CSARDWGVTGNEQFF. The chain employs TRBV20-1 and TRBJ2-1, with D possibly matching TRBD2 (6 bases). This CDR3 is 15 amino acids long. The germline V gene encodes CDR1 DFQATT and CDR2 SNEGSKA (reference sequence). With 0 bases removed from V and 6 bases from J, the gap between germline ends came to 15 bases.